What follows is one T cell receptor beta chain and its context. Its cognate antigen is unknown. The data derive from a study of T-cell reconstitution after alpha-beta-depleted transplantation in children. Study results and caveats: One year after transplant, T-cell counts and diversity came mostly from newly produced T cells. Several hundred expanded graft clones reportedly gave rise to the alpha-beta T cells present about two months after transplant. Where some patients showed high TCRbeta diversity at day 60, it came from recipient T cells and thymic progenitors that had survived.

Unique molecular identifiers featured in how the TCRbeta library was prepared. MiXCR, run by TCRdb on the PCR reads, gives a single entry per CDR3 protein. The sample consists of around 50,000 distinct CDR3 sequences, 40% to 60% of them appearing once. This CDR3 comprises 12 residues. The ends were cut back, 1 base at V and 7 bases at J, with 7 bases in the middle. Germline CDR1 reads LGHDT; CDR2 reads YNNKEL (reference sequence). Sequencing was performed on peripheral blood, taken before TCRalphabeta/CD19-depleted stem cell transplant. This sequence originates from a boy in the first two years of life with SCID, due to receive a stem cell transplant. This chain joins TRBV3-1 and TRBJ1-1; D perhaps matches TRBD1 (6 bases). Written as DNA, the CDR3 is TGTGCCAGCAGCCAAGGGACAGATGAAGCTTTCTTT. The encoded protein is CASSQGTDEAFF.